This TCR beta chain was sequenced for a study of cytomegalovirus exposure and HLA in healthy donors. Primers for the PCR totalled 60 Vbeta and 13 Jbeta. TCRdb keeps only in-frame clones here, not all; method: immunoSEQ multiplex PCR. Of fewer than 100,000 clones listed, 60% to 80% are singletons. The CDR3 is made up of 12 amino acids. CDR1 is ENHRY, CDR2 SYGVKD, per germline. Trimming removed 11 bases from V and 8 bases from J, with 16 bases in between. The TCR sequence derives from a female donor in good health and CMV-seronegative. The chain links TRBV10-3 to TRBJ2-1, with D possibly matching TRBD2 (5 bases). Sequences were obtained from PBMCs. The CDR3 coding sequence is TGTGCCGGAGGCGTGCTGGCCGATGAGCAGTTCTTC. Its protein product is CAGGVLADEQFF.